Sequencing of this T cell receptor (beta chain) was carried out in a study of blood T cells in healthy people across ages. Next came a second PCR, run for roughly 6 to 11 cycles, which used a sample-barcoded 5' primer along with a J-beta primer mix. Every cDNA molecule carried a tag from a template-switch adaptor bearing 12 random nucleotides. Using its own MiXCR run on the 5' RACE reads, TCRdb lists one record per CDR3 protein. The profile covers approximately 290,000 distinct CDR3 sequences, with less than 30% appearing a single time and approximately 30% taken by the ten largest. V lost 5 bases, J lost 4 bases, and 17 bases lay in between. This CDR3 has 15 residues. CDR1 is SGHTA, CDR2 FQGNSA, per germline. Study-level results: Versus aged donors, long-lived donors had higher diversity and more naive CD4+ cells.

Of note for this clonotype: As yet, its antigen is unknown.

Donors gave roughly 10 milliliters of peripheral blood apiece. This clonotype was sampled from a woman in her 70s in good health. Sequences were obtained from blood. This chain uses TRBV7-2 with TRBJ2-5; TRBD2 is a possible D gene (6 bases). CDR3 region: CASSPTRLARETQYF. Written as DNA, the CDR3 is TGTGCCAGCAGCCCAACCCGGCTAGCGCGAGAGACCCAGTACTTC.